This TCR beta chain was retrieved from a study of naive and memory T cell subsets (dated by TCRdb to about 2017). For context, the study as a whole: According to the figure summarizing the samples, there were 10 blood donors, 7 tuberculin skin test biopsies and 3 saline control biopsies. PCR2 was typically performed as a SYBR Green qPCR that was stopped at a set threshold, although end-point PCR (roughly 6 cycles) could be used instead for low-input samples.

This clonotype was seen only a few times. This clone's antigen is unknown. It has no much larger one-base neighbor in the sample; base qualities were not kept. The full study reports these points: The RNA-based method was acknowledged as potentially sensitive to TCR transcript changes with T cell activation and differentiation.

Relative to germline, V is 5 bases shorter and J is 3 bases shorter, with 14 bases between their ends. The CDR3 runs 15 amino acids, cysteine and phenylalanine included. Only CDR3 DNA remains: 45 bases, in frame from the first base. CDR1 and CDR2 were assigned from the germline V gene as MNHEY and SVGAGI. Library generation was performed with 5' RACE. The ligated cDNA was amplified in four rounds of PCR with nested alpha and beta constant region primers together with the SP2 primer. For the blood and skin samples, reverse transcription of TCR RNA was done with SuperScript IV along with alpha and beta constant region primers. T4 RNA ligase 1 was used to ligate an oligonucleotide containing the Illumina SP2 primer and a UMI to the 3' end of the cDNA. To prevent hairpin formation, the 12-nucleotide UMI was made up of two random hexamers with an eight-base spacer between them. From the second PCR onward, the TCR alpha and beta chain libraries were handled separately, and dual indexing was used for multiplexing. After pooling, the indexed libraries were analyzed by capillary electrophoresis and sequenced on either an Illumina MiSeq or NextSeq. PhiX DNA at about 5-7.5% was spiked into libraries to increase base diversity and improve cluster recognition. In the paper's pipeline: Demultiplexor pulled UMIs out of read 2, joined the UMIs with the TCR sequence from read 1, and separated reads according to sample indices. V and J genes and V-J junctions were identified by Decombinator, which gave every TCR a five-part identifier that included V and J deletions. Collapsinator used UMIs to correct sequencing errors and PCR amplification heterogeneity, yielding UMI-based abundance per TCR. CDR3Translator turned identifiers into nucleotide sequence, translated the nucleotide sequence into amino acids, and pulled out CDR3 regions based on terminal motifs. After normalization to the amount of input RNA, the error-corrected alpha and beta TCR counts from blood and from skin were compared. Clones were called with MiXCR by TCRdb after fastp trimmed the public reads at Q25, and only in-frame beta chains were retained. Merged by CDR3 protein, the rows form single entries marked with the most common genes and DNA. The V and J calls and clone size come from TCRdb's table, not from the authors' own analysis. For this sample there are roughly 62,000 distinct CDR3 sequences; roughly 6.7% appear just once. Over 7.5% of the sample is held by the ten biggest clonotypes.

Using 3' ligation of a UMI-containing oligonucleotide to TCR cDNA, the study laid out a robust and sensitive protocol to amplify, sequence and analyze TCRs. For whole blood analysis, over 2 ml of peripheral blood was collected from healthy adult volunteers into Tempus tubes, and RNA was extracted following the manufacturer's instructions. Total RNA was treated with RQ1 DNase, without cell sorting, prior to reverse transcription, with an input of about 1 to 1000 ng being targeted. Libraries were prepared from skin biopsies and whole blood so that pipeline robustness could be tested in samples in which T cells form a minority population.

This clonotype was sampled from a male donor in good health. The sequence is built from TRBV6-5 and TRBJ2-1; confidence is insufficient to name the D gene. DNA sequence: TGTGCCAGCAGTCGGAGCTCTCTTTACTACAATGAGCAGTTCTTC. This is translated as CASSRSSLYYNEQFF.